These 18 T cell receptor beta chains were sequenced from one sample in a study of T cells after yellow fever vaccination. MiXCR, run by TCRdb on the 5' RACE reads, gives a single entry per CDR3 protein. This table holds a few hundred thousand distinct CDR3 sequences, roughly 17% found once. The sample here was PBMCs, taken 5 to 6 days after the first yellow fever vaccination. The receptor source for this set is a man aged 18 to 35 who received the YFV17D yellow fever vaccine.

V usage is TRBV12-3 or TRBV12-4 and J usage is TRBJ1-1, with 8 bases aligning to TRBD1. V lost 5 bases, J lost 3 bases, and 5 bases stayed unmatched. There are 14 residues in the CDR3. CDR3 sequence reads: CASSHSDRDTEAFF. CDR3 nucleotides: TGTGCCAGCAGTCACTCGGACAGGGACACTGAAGCTTTCTTT.

This chain uses TRBV7-2 with TRBJ2-7, with TRBD1 matching over 9 bases. V was clipped by 6 bases and J by 5 bases; unmatched bases: 11. This CDR3 region has 15 residues. Looked up from germline, CDR1 is SGHTA and CDR2 is FQGNSA. The CDR3 is CASSLLGQGRDEQYV. CDR3 sequence (DNA): TGTGCCAGCAGTTTGCTCGGACAGGGGCGGGACGAGCAGTACGTC.

This clonotype has only a few counts. The chain recombines TRBV15 with TRBJ2-3; tentatively, D is TRBD1 (5 bases). This CDR3 contains 15 residues. CDR1 is LNHNV and CDR2 is YYDKDF in the germline V gene (reference sequence). V lost 0 bases to trimming and J lost 4 bases, with 11 bases between them. Here the CDR3 DNA reads TGTGCCACCAGCAGAGATAGGACAAATGCAGATACGCAGTATTTT. Protein: CATSRDRTNADTQYF. The entire variable domain, with the rest obtained from reference TRBV15 and TRBJ2-3, is as follows: DAMVIQNPRYQVTQFGKPVTLSCSQTLNHNVMYWYQQKSSQAPKLLFHYYDKDFNNEADTPDNFQSRRPNTSFCFLDIRSPGLGDTAMYLCATSRDRTNADTQYFGPGTRLTVL.

This clonotype was recorded once. The chain links TRBV10-1 to TRBJ2-5; D possibly corresponds to TRBD1 (6 bases). V dropped 5 bases and J dropped 5 bases, with 12 bases sitting between them. This CDR3 region has 13 residues. Germline V CDR1 and CDR2: WNHNN, SYGVQD (reference sequence). The chain's CDR3 is CASSIQGSETQYF. In DNA form, the CDR3 reads TGCGCCAGCAGTATACAGGGAAGCGAGACCCAGTACTTC.

V usage is TRBV6-5 and J usage is TRBJ1-1; D might be TRBD1 (6 bases). V was clipped by 2 bases and J by 6 bases, with 16 bases between them. CDR1 MNHEY and CDR2 SVGAGI come from the germline V gene. The CDR3 runs to 15 residues. The CDR3 loop reads CASSYPIQGQSEAFF. DNA of the CDR3: TGTGCCAGCAGTTACCCCATACAGGGACAATCTGAAGCTTTCTTT.

Ten or more counts support this clonotype. The V and J genes are TRBV20-1 and TRBJ2-7, with D unclear. Trimming removed 1 base from V and 3 bases from J, with 7 bases in between. The CDR3 consists of 12 residues. From germline, CDR1 is DFQATT and CDR2 SNEGSKA (reference sequence). The CDR3 sequence is CSARAAHYEQYV. As DNA, the CDR3 is TGCAGTGCTAGAGCCGCTCACTACGAGCAGTACGTC.

A few counts support this clonotype. The chain employs TRBV6-2 or TRBV6-3 and TRBJ1-5; 7 nucleotides match TRBD1. The V and J ends lost 5 bases and 4 bases, in that order; junction bases with no gene match: 8. This CDR3 comprises 15 residues. Germline CDR1 and CDR2: MNHEY and SVGEGT. The CDR3 bases are TGTGCCAGCAGTCCAGGACAGGTACCAAATCAGCCCCAGCATTTT. Protein product: CASSPGQVPNQPQHF.

This clonotype was counted many times. CDR3 sequence (DNA): TGCGCCAGCAGCGTGGGACAGGGGAGCGAGACCCAGTACTTC. It encodes CASSVGQGSETQYF. V gene TRBV5-1 combines with J gene TRBJ2-5; 10 bases map to TRBD1. CDR1 is SGHRS, CDR2 YFSETQ, per germline. V shed 4 bases, J shed 5 bases, and the junction held 5 bases outside the gene matches. The CDR3 spans 14 residues. The full variable domain, completed using reference TRBV5-1 and TRBJ2-5, is KAGVTQTPRYLIKTRGQQVTLSCSPISGHRSVSWYQQTPGQGLQFLFEYFSETQRNKGNFPGRFSGRQFSNSRSEMNVSTLELGDSALYLCASSVGQGSETQYFGPGTRLLVL.

This clonotype was seen more than once but under ten times. The chain has TRBV11-2 and TRBJ2-3; D perhaps matches TRBD1 (7 bases). This CDR3 has 17 residues. Looked up from germline, CDR1 is SGHAT and CDR2 is FQNNGV. The ends were cut back, 2 bases at V and 2 bases at J, with 17 bases in the middle. As DNA, the CDR3 is TGTGCCAGCAGCTTAAGGGGGGCGACAGGGAACACAGATACGCAGTATTTT. Its translation is CASSLRGATGNTDTQYF. The whole variable domain, remainder taken from reference TRBV11-2 and TRBJ2-3, is EAGVAQSPRYKIIEKRQSVAFWCNPISGHATLYWYQQILGQGPKLLIQFQNNGVVDDSQLPKDRFSAERLKGVDSTLKIQPAKLEDSAVYLCASSLRGATGNTDTQYFGPGTRLTVL.

J is TRBJ2-3 and V is TRBV24-1; 8 positions agree with TRBD2. V trimming: 4 bases; J trimming: 5 bases; junction bases outside the gene matches: 13. In germline, CDR1 is KGHDR, CDR2 SFDVKD. This CDR3 comprises 17 residues. CDR3 amino acids: CATSDPGGAGGQDTQYF. The CDR3 DNA reads TGTGCCACCAGTGACCCCGGCGGGGCGGGGGGCCAAGATACGCAGTATTTT.

This clonotype appeared a few times. V is TRBV6-1 and J is TRBJ2-1; possible D gene TRBD2, 5 bases. The CDR3 runs 14 residues. V lost 7 bases and J lost 2, with 12 bases in between. In germline, CDR1 is MNHNS, CDR2 SASEGT. The CDR3 is CASISGNAYNEQFF. CDR3 bases: TGTGCCAGCATCTCCGGGAATGCCTACAATGAGCAGTTCTTC.

This chain joins TRBV27 and TRBJ1-2, with unresolved D. Trimming took 4 bases from V and 0 from J, leaving 15 bases between them. CDR1 and CDR2 from the germline V gene are MNHEY and SMNVEV (reference sequence). The CDR3 spans 16 residues. The CDR3 sequence: CASSSLPGVSNYGYTF. CDR3 DNA: TGTGCCAGCAGTTCGCTCCCGGGCGTATCTAACTATGGCTACACCTTC.

V usage is TRBV29-1 and J usage is TRBJ2-2; no clear D. CDR3 length: 14 amino acids. V lost 3 bases and J 6 bases, leaving 14 bases between the germline ends. Germline lookup yields CDR1 SQVTM and CDR2 ANQGSEA. CDR3 protein: CSVEGWPSAGELFF. CDR3 DNA: TGCAGCGTTGAGGGGTGGCCCTCTGCCGGGGAGCTGTTTTTT.

This clonotype has more than one count but fewer than ten. The chain carries TRBV6-5 and TRBJ2-7; 7 bases map to TRBD1. The CDR3 is made up of 13 amino acids. The J segment lost 2 bases and the V segment lost 4 bases, leaving 2 bases of the junction unmatched. Looked up from germline, CDR1 is MNHEY and CDR2 is SVGAGI. In DNA form, the CDR3 reads TGTGCCAGCAGTTCGGACAGGACCTACGAGCAGTACTTC. Translating it yields CASSSDRTYEQYF.

A few counts support this clonotype. This sequence joins TRBV7-6 and TRBJ2-7; D remains ambiguous. This CDR3 has 14 amino acids. Germline V gives CDR1 SGHVS, CDR2 FNYEAQ. V was clipped by 5 bases and J by 2 bases, with 13 bases between them. The CDR3 coding sequence is TGTGCCAGCAGCCTCGGCGAGGCGGCCTACGAGCAGTACTTC. This encodes CASSLGEAAYEQYF.

V usage is TRBV28 and J usage is TRBJ1-5, with 9 bases that match TRBD1. The CDR3 contains 19 residues. The trim removed 5 bases at V and 0 bases at J, leaving 14 bases unmatched. Per the germline V gene, CDR1 is MDHEN and CDR2 is SYDVKM. Here the CDR3 DNA reads TGTGCCAGCAGTGCTTACAGGGGGCCGAAATTTTATAGCAATCAGCCCCAGCATTTT. This gives the protein CASSAYRGPKFYSNQPQHF.

A few counts support this clonotype. CDR3 residues: CASSQITSGGIQYF. CDR3 DNA: TGTGCCAGCAGTCAAATAACTAGTGGGGGCATTCAGTACTTC. V usage is TRBV12-3 or TRBV12-4 and J usage is TRBJ2-4; D might be TRBD1 or TRBD2, each matching 5 bases. The CDR3 contains 14 residues. The V and J ends lost 5 bases and 9 bases respectively, with 17 bases between them.

J is TRBJ2-5 and V is TRBV5-4; tentative D call: TRBD2 (6 bases). The V end was cut by 4 bases, the J end by 5 bases, with 15 bases between. Germline CDR1 reads SGHNT; CDR2 reads YYREEE (reference sequence). The CDR3 sequence is 14 residues long. The CDR3 coding sequence is TGTGCCAGCAGCATTGGAGGGACCTATGAGACCCAGTACTTC. Amino acid sequence: CASSIGGTYETQYF.